The 15 T cell receptor beta chains reported below all come from one sample, sequenced in a study of blood T cells in healthy people across ages. Through a sample-barcoded 5' primer and a J-beta primer mix, a second PCR was run for roughly 6 to 11 cycles. TCRdb called the 5' RACE reads again in MiXCR, with one record for every CDR3 protein. The table shows some 640,000 distinct CDR3 sequences, with 49% occurring only once. Material: blood. Receptors were obtained from a woman aged 55-70 years in good health.

Only a few counts were recorded for this clonotype. The rearrangement joins TRBV15 to TRBJ2-1, with TRBD2 as a possible D gene (5 bases). V lost 4 bases to trimming and J lost 4 bases, with 8 bases between them. CDR1 and CDR2 from the germline V gene are LNHNV and YYDKDF (reference sequence). The CDR3 spans 13 residues. The CDR3 here is CATSKRLYNEQFF. Here the CDR3 DNA reads TGTGCCACCAGCAAGCGGTTATACAATGAGCAGTTCTTC.

This clonotype has only a few counts. V gene TRBV5-1 combines with J gene TRBJ2-1; 9 bases line up with TRBD1. The CDR3 is 19 residues long. Germline-derived CDR1 and CDR2 are SGHRS and YFSETQ. The V segment lost 3 bases and the J segment 2 bases; nucleotides outside the gene matches: 15. Here the CDR3 reads CASSSPILMTGGAYNEQFF. The CDR3 DNA sequence: TGCGCCAGCAGCTCACCCATTTTGATGACAGGGGGAGCCTACAATGAGCAGTTCTTC. The entire variable domain, with the rest obtained from reference TRBV5-1 and TRBJ2-1, is as follows: KAGVTQTPRYLIKTRGQQVTLSCSPISGHRSVSWYQQTPGQGLQFLFEYFSETQRNKGNFPGRFSGRQFSNSRSEMNVSTLELGDSALYLCASSSPILMTGGAYNEQFFGPGTRLTVL.

V usage is TRBV4-2 and J usage is TRBJ2-7; D is tentatively TRBD1 or TRBD2 (5 bases each). Trimming took 3 bases from V and 0 from J, leaving 15 bases between them. The CDR3 covers 16 residues. The V gene's germline CDR1 is LGHNA and CDR2 YNFKEQ. The CDR3 DNA reads TGTGCCAGCAGCCATGAGGGGCTCGAAGGCTCCTACGAGCAGTACTTC. It yields the protein CASSHEGLEGSYEQYF.

This clonotype was seen a few times. A much larger clone is a single base away; this may be a read error. The rearrangement joins TRBV29-1 to TRBJ2-5, with TRBD1 matching over 8 bases. The germline CDR1 and CDR2 sequences are SQVTM and ANQGSEA. V was clipped by 4 bases and J by 11 bases; unmatched bases: 21. The CDR3 totals 16 residues. This chain's CDR3 is CSVAGTTRTGNNEQYF. In DNA form, the CDR3 reads TGCAGCGTTGCGGGGACCACGAGGACAGGGAACAATGAGCAGTACTTC. The variable domain in full, with the rest retrieved from reference TRBV29-1 and TRBJ2-5, is SAVISQKPSRDICQRGTSLTIQCQVDSQVTMMFWYRQQPGQSLTLIATANQGSEATYESGFVIDKFPISRPNLTFSTLTVSNMSPEDSSIYLCSVAGTTRTGNNEQYFGPGTRLLVL.

This clonotype was seen only once. The chain combines TRBV18 with TRBJ2-5; D uncertain. CDR3 length equals 14 residues. CDR1 and CDR2 from the germline V gene are KGHSH and LQKENI. V was cut by 4 bases and J by 0 bases, with 9 bases left in between. CDR3 nucleotide sequence: TGTGCCAGCTCACAGGCTTTATACCAAGAGACCCAGTACTTC. Translation: CASSQALYQETQYF. The variable domain in full, with the rest retrieved from reference TRBV18 and TRBJ2-5, is NAGVMQNPRHLVRRRGQEARLRCSPMKGHSHVYWYRQLPEEGLKFMVYLQKENIIDESGMPKERFSAEFPKEGPSILRIQQVVRGDSAAYFCASSQALYQETQYFGPGTRLLVL.

This chain links TRBV20-1 with TRBJ2-1; 10 positions match TRBD1. There are 14 residues in the CDR3. The V gene end was trimmed by 5 bases and the J gene end by 7 bases; junction bases not matched to a gene: 8. From germline, CDR1 is DFQATT and CDR2 SNEGSKA (reference sequence). The CDR3 coding sequence is TGCAGTGCTGAGGGGACAGGGGTGGGGAATGAGCAGTTCTTC. Protein sequence: CSAEGTGVGNEQFF.

At least ten counts were recorded for this clonotype. The chain employs TRBV20-1 and TRBJ2-1; 10 bases are shared with TRBD2. With V trimmed by 5 bases and J by 8 bases, 12 bases remained unmatched. The CDR3 consists of 15 residues. The germline CDR1 and CDR2 sequences are DFQATT and SNEGSKA (reference sequence). CDR3 DNA sequence: TGCAGTGCTCCTCTTACTAGCGGGAATTTCGATGAGCAGTTCTTC. Its translation is CSAPLTSGNFDEQFF.

This sequence joins TRBV7-2 and TRBJ1-5; D uncertain. Trimming pared 2 bases from V and 3 bases from J, leaving 11 bases between. This CDR3 is 15 amino acids long. CDR1 is SGHTA, CDR2 FQGNSA, per germline. CDR3 coding DNA: TGTGCCAGCAGCTTATCCGCGGGGTACAATCAGCCCCAGCATTTT. It translates to CASSLSAGYNQPQHF.

V gene TRBV20-1 combines with J gene TRBJ2-1, with TRBD2 matching 10 bases. The V gene end was trimmed by 3 bases and the J gene end by 8 bases; junction bases not matched to a gene: 10. CDR3 length equals 15 residues. Germline loops: CDR1 DFQATT, CDR2 SNEGSKA (reference sequence). This CDR3 reads CSARVASGRPDEQFF. The CDR3 DNA reads TGCAGTGCTAGGGTCGCTAGCGGGAGACCCGATGAGCAGTTCTTC.

On this clonotype itself: A much larger clonotype is one base distant, so this may be a read error. The CDR3 sequence is CASSPAGVYGQYF. CDR3 DNA: TGTGCCAGCAGTCCAGCGGGAGTGTACGGGCAGTACTTC. This chain uses TRBV4-2 with TRBJ2-7, with TRBD2 identical over 8 bases. Germline CDR1 reads LGHNA; CDR2 reads YNFKEQ. The CDR3 has 13 residues.

The chain couples TRBV20-1 to TRBJ1-2; D not certain. The CDR3 spans 14 residues. Deletions cut 6 bases from V and 1 base from J, with 15 bases between. CDR1 DFQATT and CDR2 SNEGSKA come from the germline V gene (reference sequence). The CDR3 loop is CSAPLRGGNYGYTF. CDR3 coding DNA: TGCAGTGCCCCCCTACGGGGAGGTAACTATGGCTACACCTTC.

This chain joins TRBV18 and TRBJ2-3; D call uncertain. Germline V gene data show CDR1 as KGHSH and CDR2 as LQKENI. The CDR3 covers 15 residues. The V end lost 1 base, the J end lost 0 bases, and 8 bases lay between the germline ends. CDR3 sequence reads: CASSPRSSSTDTQYF. CDR3 DNA sequence: TGTGCCAGCTCACCACGAAGTTCTAGCACAGATACGCAGTATTTT.

The chain links TRBV7-2 to TRBJ2-1; D unclear. CDR3 length: 13 residues. Germline V gives CDR1 SGHTA, CDR2 FQGNSA. Trimming took off 1 base at V and 8 bases at J, with 9 bases between the two ends. Here the CDR3 DNA reads TGTGCCAGCAGCTTAGTAGGGATCGATGAGCAGTTCTTC. Translation gives CASSLVGIDEQFF.

This clonotype was counted between two and nine times. The chain couples TRBV7-2 to TRBJ2-1, with a weak D call TRBD2 (6 bases). V lost 1 base and J lost 9, with 16 bases in between. Germline V lookup: CDR1 SGHTA, CDR2 FQGNSA. The CDR3 has 15 amino acids. DNA for the CDR3: TGTGCCAGCAGCTTAGTAGCCTCGGGACTGGGTGAGCAGTTCTTC. This gives the protein CASSLVASGLGEQFF. Using reference TRBV7-2 and TRBJ2-1 for the parts outside the CDR3, the full variable domain is GAGVSQSPSNKVTEKGKDVELRCDPISGHTALYWYRQSLGQGLEFLIYFQGNSAPDKSGLPSDRFSAERTGGSVSTLTIQRTQQEDSAVYLCASSLVASGLGEQFFGPGTRLTVL.

The chain carries TRBV9 and TRBJ2-5; TRBD2 aligns across 9 bases. The germline CDR1 and CDR2 sequences are SGDLS and YYNGEE. J was trimmed by 2 bases and V by 4 bases; bases with no gene match: 6. The CDR3 is made up of 15 amino acids. The CDR3 DNA sequence: TGTGCCAGCAGCCCGCGACTAGCGGTACAAGAGACCCAGTACTTC. Translating it yields CASSPRLAVQETQYF.